These 9 T cell receptor beta chains share one sample of origin, sequenced in a study of T-cell memory formation after mild COVID-19. One entry per CDR3 protein results from TCRdb running MiXCR on the 5' RACE reads. The sample lists about 470,000 distinct CDR3 sequences, 25% seen once, with around 12% in the top ten. The specimen was PBMCs or a T cell subset sorted from them (not recorded which). Source of these receptors: an adult woman who had mild COVID-19 (a few samples of this study predate the infection). Cell type and time point are not known.

This rearrangement joins TRBV9 to TRBJ1-4; D remains unclear. Germline V gives CDR1 SGDLS, CDR2 YYNGEE. Trimming shortened V by 7 bases and J by 0 bases, and 13 bases separated the two germline ends. The CDR3 is 15 residues long. The CDR3 protein is CASGKGTATNEKLFF. CDR3 DNA: TGTGCCAGCGGGAAAGGAACTGCAACTAATGAAAAACTGTTTTTT.

The chain joins TRBV6-5 to TRBJ2-1; D could derive from TRBD1 or TRBD2 (5 bases each). This CDR3 is built from 18 residues. The V end was cut by 5 bases, the J end by 0 bases, with 20 bases between. CDR1 and CDR2 (germline): MNHEY, SVGAGI. Here the CDR3 reads CASSPGPLLRSSYNEQFF. The DNA of the CDR3 is TGTGCCAGCAGTCCGGGACCTCTACTTAGGAGCTCCTACAATGAGCAGTTCTTC.

The V call is TRBV14, the J call TRBJ2-1; D might be TRBD1 (5 bases). The germline V gene encodes CDR1 SGHDN and CDR2 FVKESK. The CDR3 has 15 amino acids. V gave up 4 bases and J gave up 10 bases, with 20 bases separating them. CDR3 sequence (DNA): TGTGCCAGCAGCCCCCTTCTTGGTGGGGCCGCAGAGCAGTTCTTC. The encoded protein is CASSPLLGGAAEQFF.

This chain uses TRBV9 with TRBJ2-3; 8 bases are a match to TRBD1. The CDR3 spans 15 residues. From germline, CDR1 is SGDLS and CDR2 YYNGEE. V dropped 7 bases and J dropped 4; count of bases not matched to a gene: 11. This CDR3 is CASSWTGDRPDTQYF. The CDR3 bases are TGTGCCAGCTCATGGACGGGGGACAGGCCAGATACGCAGTATTTT.

This clonotype was seen more than once but under ten times. V is TRBV6-2 or TRBV6-3 and J is TRBJ1-5; D might be TRBD1 (5 bases). The CDR3 totals 15 residues. V lost 6 bases and J lost 5, with 17 bases in between. Looked up from germline, CDR1 is MNHEY and CDR2 is SVGEGT. CDR3 bases: TGTGCCAGCAGCCCCCGGTTCCGCAGGGATCAGCCCCAGCATTTT. Amino acids: CASSPRFRRDQPQHF.

This clonotype was counted ten times or more. V and J are TRBV15 and TRBJ1-1, with D possibly being TRBD1 (5 bases). In germline, CDR1 is LNHNV, CDR2 YYDKDF (reference sequence). The V end was cut by 3 bases, the J end by 1 base, with 9 bases between. CDR3 length: 14 residues. The CDR3 bases are TGTGCCACCAGCAGCGACAGAGAGAACACTGAAGCTTTCTTT. This encodes CATSSDRENTEAFF.

CDR3 DNA sequence: TGTGCCATCAGTGCCGGACAGGGCAACACTGAAGCTTTCTTT. This gives the protein CAISAGQGNTEAFF. The V gene is TRBV10-3, the J gene TRBJ1-1; 8 bases agree with TRBD1. Germline CDR1 and CDR2: ENHRY and SYGVKD. V shed 4 bases, J shed 2 bases, and the junction held 3 bases outside the gene matches. The CDR3 has 14 residues.

The genes are TRBV4-2 and TRBJ1-1; D unresolved. V was cut by 0 bases and J by 5 bases, with 10 bases left in between. CDR3 length: 14 amino acids. The germline CDR1 and CDR2 sequences are LGHNA and YNFKEQ. DNA for the CDR3: TGTGCCAGCAGCCAAGATAGCGGCAAGACTGAAGCTTTCTTT. Translation: CASSQDSGKTEAFF.

This clonotype was counted only a few times. The chain carries TRBV6-5 and TRBJ2-7; either TRBD1 or TRBD2 may supply D (7 bases each). Germline CDR1 is MNHEY and CDR2 is SVGAGI. The CDR3 is 17 residues long. The ends were cut back, 2 bases at V and 3 bases at J, with 20 bases in the middle. DNA for the CDR3: TGTGCCAGCAGTTACCCATTTCGAGGCAGGGGGGGCTACGAGCAGTACTTC. Translation gives CASSYPFRGRGGYEQYF.